The T cell receptor beta chain under discussion was sequenced for a study of OX40 agonist ivuxolimab in advanced cancers. Study findings and constraints: The average count of expanded clones was higher among CD8+ T cells than among CD4+.

As concerns this clone: The antigen remains undetermined.

The method was immunoSEQ multiplex PCR; TCRdb's version includes in-frame clones alone and lacks a portion of them. The data hold roughly 41,000 clones, with over 75% observed a single time. Germline CDR1 and CDR2: SNHLY and FYNNEI. V was trimmed by 7 bases and J by 1 base, leaving 13 bases between them. The CDR3 contains 14 residues. The chain couples TRBV2 to TRBJ1-1; D is undetermined. The starting material was CD4+ or CD8+ T cells sorted from blood, obtained in a trial of the OX40 agonist ivuxolimab. The origin of this receptor is an adult with an advanced solid tumor such as melanoma, head and neck, liver or kidney cancer. CDR3 sequence: CASTANSGNTEAFF. CDR3 bases: TGTGCCAGCACGGCCAACTCAGGGAACACTGAAGCTTTCTTT.